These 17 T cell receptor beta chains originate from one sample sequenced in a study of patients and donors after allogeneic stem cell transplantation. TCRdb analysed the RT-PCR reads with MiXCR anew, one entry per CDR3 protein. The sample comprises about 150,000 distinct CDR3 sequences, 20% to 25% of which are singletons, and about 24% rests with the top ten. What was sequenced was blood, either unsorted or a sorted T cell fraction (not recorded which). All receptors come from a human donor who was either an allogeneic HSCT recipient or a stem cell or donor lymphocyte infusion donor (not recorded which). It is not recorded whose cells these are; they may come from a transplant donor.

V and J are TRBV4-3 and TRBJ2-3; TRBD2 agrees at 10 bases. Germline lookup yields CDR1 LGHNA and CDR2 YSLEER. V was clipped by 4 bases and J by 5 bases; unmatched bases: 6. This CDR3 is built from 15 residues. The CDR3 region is CASSRGSGRGDTQYF. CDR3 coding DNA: TGCGCCAGCAGCCGGGGGAGCGGGAGGGGAGATACGCAGTATTTT.

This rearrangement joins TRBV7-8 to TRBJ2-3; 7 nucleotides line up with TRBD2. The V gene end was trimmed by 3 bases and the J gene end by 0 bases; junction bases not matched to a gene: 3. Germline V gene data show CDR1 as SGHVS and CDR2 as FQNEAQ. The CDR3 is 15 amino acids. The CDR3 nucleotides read TGTGCCAGCAGCTTGCGGGAGCCTAGCACAGATACGCAGTATTTT. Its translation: CASSLREPSTDTQYF.

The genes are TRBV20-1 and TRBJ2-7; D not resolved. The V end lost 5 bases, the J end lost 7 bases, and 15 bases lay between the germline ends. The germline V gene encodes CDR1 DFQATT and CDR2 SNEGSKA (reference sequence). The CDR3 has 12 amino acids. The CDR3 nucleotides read TGCAGTGCTCCTGACCCTAAGTGGGAGCAGTACTTC. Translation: CSAPDPKWEQYF.

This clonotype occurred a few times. The CDR3 sequence is CASSYPTANEQYF. In nucleotides, the CDR3 is TGTGCCAGCAGTTACCCCACAGCCAACGAGCAGTACTTC. V is TRBV6-2 or TRBV6-3 and J is TRBJ2-7; D is undetermined. V lost 2 bases and J lost 5, with 10 bases in between. This CDR3 is 13 amino acids long. CDR1 and CDR2 from the germline V gene are MNHEY and SVGEGT.

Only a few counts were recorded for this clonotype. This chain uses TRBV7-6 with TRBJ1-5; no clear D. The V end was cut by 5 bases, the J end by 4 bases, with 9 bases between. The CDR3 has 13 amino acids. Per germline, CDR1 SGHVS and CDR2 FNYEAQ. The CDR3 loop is CASSLRPNQPQHF. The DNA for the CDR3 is TGTGCCAGCAGCCTAAGACCGAATCAGCCCCAGCATTTT. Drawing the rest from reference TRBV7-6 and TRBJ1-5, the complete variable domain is GAGVSQSPRYKVTKRGQDVALRCDPISGHVSLYWYRQALGQGPEFLTYFNYEAQQDKSGLPNDRFSAERPEGSISTLTIQRTEQRDSAMYRCASSLRPNQPQHFGDGTRLSIL.

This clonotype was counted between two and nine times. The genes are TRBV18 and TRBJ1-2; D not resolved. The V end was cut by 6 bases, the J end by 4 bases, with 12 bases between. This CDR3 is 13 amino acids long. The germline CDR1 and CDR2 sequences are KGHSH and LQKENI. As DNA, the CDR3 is TGTGCCAGCTCTGAGGGCAGGATCTATGGCTACACCTTC. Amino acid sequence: CASSEGRIYGYTF. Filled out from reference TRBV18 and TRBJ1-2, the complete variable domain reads NAGVMQNPRHLVRRRGQEARLRCSPMKGHSHVYWYRQLPEEGLKFMVYLQKENIIDESGMPKERFSAEFPKEGPSILRIQQVVRGDSAAYFCASSEGRIYGYTFGSGTRLTVV.

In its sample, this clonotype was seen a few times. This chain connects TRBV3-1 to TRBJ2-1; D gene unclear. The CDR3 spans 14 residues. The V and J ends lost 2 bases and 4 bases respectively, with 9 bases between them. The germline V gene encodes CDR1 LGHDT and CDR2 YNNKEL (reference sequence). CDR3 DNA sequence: TGTGCCAGCAGCCAACAGGATTCTTACAATGAGCAGTTCTTC. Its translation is CASSQQDSYNEQFF.

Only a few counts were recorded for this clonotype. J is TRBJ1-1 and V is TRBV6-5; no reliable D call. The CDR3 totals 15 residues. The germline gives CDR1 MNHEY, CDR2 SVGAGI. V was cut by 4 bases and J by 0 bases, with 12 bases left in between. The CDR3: CASSSNSIMNTEAFF. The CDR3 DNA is TGTGCCAGCAGTTCAAACAGCATCATGAACACTGAAGCTTTCTTT.

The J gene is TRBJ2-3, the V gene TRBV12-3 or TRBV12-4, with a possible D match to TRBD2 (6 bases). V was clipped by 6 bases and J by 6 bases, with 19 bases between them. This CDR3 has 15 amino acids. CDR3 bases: TGTGCCAGCAGCCAATTTTGGGGGGTTGGGGATACGCAGTATTTT. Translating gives CASSQFWGVGDTQYF.

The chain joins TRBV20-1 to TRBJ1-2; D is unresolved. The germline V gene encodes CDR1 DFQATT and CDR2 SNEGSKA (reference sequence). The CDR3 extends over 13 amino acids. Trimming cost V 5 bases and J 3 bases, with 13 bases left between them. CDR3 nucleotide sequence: TGCAGTGCTTTAGAGCAGGTGGACTATGGCTACACCTTC. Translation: CSALEQVDYGYTF.

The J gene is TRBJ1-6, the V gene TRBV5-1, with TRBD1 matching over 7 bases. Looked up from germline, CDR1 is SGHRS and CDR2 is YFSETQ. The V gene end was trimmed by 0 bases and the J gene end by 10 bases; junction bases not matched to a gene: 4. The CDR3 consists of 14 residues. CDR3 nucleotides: TGCGCCAGCAGCTTGGCCACAGGGGCCTCACCCCTCCACTTT. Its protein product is CASSLATGASPLHF.

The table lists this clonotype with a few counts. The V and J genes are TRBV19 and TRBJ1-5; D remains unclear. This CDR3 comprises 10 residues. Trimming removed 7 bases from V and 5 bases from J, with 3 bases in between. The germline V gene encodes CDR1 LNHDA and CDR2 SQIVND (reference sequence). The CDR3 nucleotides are TGTGCCAGTATATATCAGCCCCAGCATTTT. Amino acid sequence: CASIYQPQHF. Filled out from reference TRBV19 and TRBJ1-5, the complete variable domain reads DGGITQSPKYLFRKEGQNVTLSCEQNLNHDAMYWYRQDPGQGLRLIYYSQIVNDFQKGDIAEGYSVSREKKESFPLTVTSAQKNPTAFYLCASIYQPQHFGDGTRLSIL.

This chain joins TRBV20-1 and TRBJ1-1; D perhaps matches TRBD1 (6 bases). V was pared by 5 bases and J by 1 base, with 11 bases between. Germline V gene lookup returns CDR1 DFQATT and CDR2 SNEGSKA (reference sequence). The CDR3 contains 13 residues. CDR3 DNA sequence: TGCAGTGCTTGGGACACTAAGAACACTGAAGCTTTCTTT. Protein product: CSAWDTKNTEAFF.

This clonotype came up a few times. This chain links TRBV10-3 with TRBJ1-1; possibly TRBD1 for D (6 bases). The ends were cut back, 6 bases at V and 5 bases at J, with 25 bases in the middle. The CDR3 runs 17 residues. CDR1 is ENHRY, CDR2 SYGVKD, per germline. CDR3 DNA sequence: TGTGCCATCAGGGCCTCCGCCCTTGGGACATCAGGAACTGAAGCTTTCTTT. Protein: CAIRASALGTSGTEAFF.

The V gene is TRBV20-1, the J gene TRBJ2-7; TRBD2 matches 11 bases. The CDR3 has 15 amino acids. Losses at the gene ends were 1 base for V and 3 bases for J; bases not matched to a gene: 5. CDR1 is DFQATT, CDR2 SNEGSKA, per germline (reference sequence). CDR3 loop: CSARVGTSGFYEQYF. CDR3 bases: TGCAGTGCTAGAGTGGGGACTAGCGGATTCTACGAGCAGTACTTC.

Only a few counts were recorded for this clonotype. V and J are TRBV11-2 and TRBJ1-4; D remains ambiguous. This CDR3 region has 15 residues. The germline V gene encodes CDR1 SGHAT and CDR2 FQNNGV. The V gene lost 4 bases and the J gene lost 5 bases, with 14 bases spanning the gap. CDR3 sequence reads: CASSSRQIYNEKLFF. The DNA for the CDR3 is TGTGCCAGCAGCTCACGGCAAATTTACAATGAAAAACTGTTTTTT.

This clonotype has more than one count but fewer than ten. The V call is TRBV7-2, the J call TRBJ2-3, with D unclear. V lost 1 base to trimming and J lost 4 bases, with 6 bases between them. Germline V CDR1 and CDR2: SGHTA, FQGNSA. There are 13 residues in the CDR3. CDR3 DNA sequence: TGTGCCAGCAGCTTAGGTAGAGCAGATACGCAGTATTTT. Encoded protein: CASSLGRADTQYF.